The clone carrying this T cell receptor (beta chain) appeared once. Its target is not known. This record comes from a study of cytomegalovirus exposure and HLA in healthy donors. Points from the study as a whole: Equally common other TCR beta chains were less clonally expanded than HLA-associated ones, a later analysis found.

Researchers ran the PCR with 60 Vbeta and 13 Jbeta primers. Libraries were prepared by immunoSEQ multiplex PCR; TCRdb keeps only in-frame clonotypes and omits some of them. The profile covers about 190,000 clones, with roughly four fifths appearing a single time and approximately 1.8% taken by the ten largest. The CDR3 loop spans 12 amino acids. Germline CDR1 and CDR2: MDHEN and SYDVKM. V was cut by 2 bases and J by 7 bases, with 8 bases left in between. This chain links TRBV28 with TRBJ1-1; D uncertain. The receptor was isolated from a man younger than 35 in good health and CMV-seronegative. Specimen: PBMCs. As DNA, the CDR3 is TGTGCCAGCAGTTTAAGAACGGTTGAAGCTTTCTTT. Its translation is CASSLRTVEAFF.